Given below is one T cell receptor (beta chain) in context. In the original analysis: Nucleated cell counts were estimated from reference gene primer amplification. Method: immunoSEQ multiplex PCR; TCRdb's copy keeps in-frame clones and lacks some. The DNA was the basis for D and trimming; V, J and clone size are from that table. The table has about 180,000 clones, around 89% seen once. This sample is drawn from a study of blood T cell repertoires in COVID-19. Study-wide context: PBMCs, B-cell-depleted T cells, or T cells provided the cDNA or gDNA that made up the material.

Trimming pared 4 bases from V and 4 bases from J, leaving 16 bases between. CDR1 is MGHRA, CDR2 YSYEKL, per germline. The CDR3 consists of 16 residues. The sample comprised peripheral blood. The clonotype comes from a woman between 25 and 40 years old with acute or convalescent COVID-19. The chain uses TRBV4-1 and TRBJ1-4, with D perhaps TRBD1 (5 bases). Written as DNA, the CDR3 is TGCGCCAGCAGCCCTGGGGAGGGGTCGATTAATGAAAAACTGTTTTTT. It yields the protein CASSPGEGSINEKLFF.